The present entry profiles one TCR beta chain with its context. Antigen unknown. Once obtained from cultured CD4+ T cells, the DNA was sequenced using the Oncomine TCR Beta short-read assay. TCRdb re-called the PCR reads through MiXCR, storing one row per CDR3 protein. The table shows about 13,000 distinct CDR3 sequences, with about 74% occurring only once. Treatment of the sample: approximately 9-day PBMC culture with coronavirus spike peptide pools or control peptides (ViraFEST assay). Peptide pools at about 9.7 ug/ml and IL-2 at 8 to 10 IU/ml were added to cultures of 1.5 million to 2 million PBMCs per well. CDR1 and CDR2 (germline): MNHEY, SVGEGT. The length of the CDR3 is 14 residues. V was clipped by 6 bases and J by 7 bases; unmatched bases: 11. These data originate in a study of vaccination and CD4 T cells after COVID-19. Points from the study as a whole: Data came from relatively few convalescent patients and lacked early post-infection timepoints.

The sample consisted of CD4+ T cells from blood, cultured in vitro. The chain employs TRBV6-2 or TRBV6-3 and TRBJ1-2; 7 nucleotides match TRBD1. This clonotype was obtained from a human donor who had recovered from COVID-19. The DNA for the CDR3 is TGTGCCAGCAGCCCCGGGACAGCCAGGAGTGGCTACACCTTC. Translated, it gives CASSPGTARSGYTF.